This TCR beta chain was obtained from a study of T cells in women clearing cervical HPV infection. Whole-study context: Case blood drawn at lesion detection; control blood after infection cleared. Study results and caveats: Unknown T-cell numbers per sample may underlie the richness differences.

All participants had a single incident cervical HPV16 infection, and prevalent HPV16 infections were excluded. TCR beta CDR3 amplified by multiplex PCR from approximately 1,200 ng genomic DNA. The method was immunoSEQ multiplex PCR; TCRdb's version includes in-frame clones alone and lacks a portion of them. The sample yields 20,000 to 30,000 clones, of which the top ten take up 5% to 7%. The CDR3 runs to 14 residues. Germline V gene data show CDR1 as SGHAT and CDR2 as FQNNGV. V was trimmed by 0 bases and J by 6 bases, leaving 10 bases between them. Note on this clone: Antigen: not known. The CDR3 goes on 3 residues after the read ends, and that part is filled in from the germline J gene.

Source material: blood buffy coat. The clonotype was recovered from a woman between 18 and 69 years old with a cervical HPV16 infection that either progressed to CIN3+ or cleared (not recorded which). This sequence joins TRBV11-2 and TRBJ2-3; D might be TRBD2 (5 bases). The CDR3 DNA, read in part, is TGTGCCAGCAGCTTAGAACGGGGTGCGGATACG. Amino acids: CASSLERGADT. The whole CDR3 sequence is CASSLERGADTQYF.